The 23 T cell receptor beta chains in this list originate from one sample, sequenced in a study of blood T cell repertoires in COVID-19. Data came from immunoSEQ multiplex PCR; TCRdb stores just in-frame clones and leaves some out. The sample includes around 130,000 clones, under 90% of them seen just once. Sample: peripheral blood. All receptors come from a woman aged 60-75 years with acute or convalescent COVID-19.

The chain recombines TRBV6-5 with TRBJ1-6; D gene uncertain. Per germline, CDR1 MNHEY and CDR2 SVGAGI. This CDR3 spans 16 amino acids. The V and J ends lost 4 bases and 5 bases respectively, with 15 bases between them. The CDR3 loop is CASSLALPRDNSPLHF. CDR3 DNA sequence: TGTGCCAGCAGTTTAGCACTTCCACGGGATAATTCACCCCTCCACTTT.

V is TRBV5-6 and J is TRBJ1-2; tentative D call: TRBD1 (6 bases). V lost 6 bases to trimming and J lost 7 bases, with 16 bases between them. In germline, CDR1 is SGHDT, CDR2 YYEEEE. The CDR3 covers 13 residues. The CDR3 region is CASTREGVGGYTF. The CDR3 coding sequence is TGTGCCAGCACCCGGGAGGGGGTAGGTGGCTACACCTTC.

This chain uses TRBV5-1 with TRBJ2-3; the D gene is possibly TRBD2 (7 bases). The CDR3 sequence is 15 residues long. V lost 10 bases and J 2 bases, leaving 20 bases between the germline ends. The germline gives CDR1 SGHRS, CDR2 YFSETQ. As DNA, the CDR3 is TGCGCCTCCCTGAGGGGGGGCGAAATCACAGATACGCAGTATTTT. Translated, it gives CASLRGGEITDTQYF.

This clone was picked up one time. The chain uses TRBV7-8 and TRBJ2-2, with D maybe TRBD1 (5 bases). V was clipped by 6 bases and J by 7 bases, with 24 bases between them. Germline-derived CDR1 and CDR2 are SGHVS and FQNEAQ. The CDR3 length is 17 residues. The CDR3 region is CASSSRRGQIGHGELFF. The CDR3 bases are TGTGCCAGCAGTTCCCGTAGGGGCCAGATTGGGCACGGGGAGCTGTTTTTT.

The chain links TRBV30 to TRBJ1-6; 8 positions agree with TRBD1. The CDR3 covers 15 residues. Per the germline V gene, CDR1 is GTSNPN and CDR2 is SVGIG (reference sequence). V lost 5 bases, J lost 10 bases, and 13 bases stayed unmatched. The CDR3 nucleotides read TGTGCCTGGGCCCCTCAGACAGGGGTAGGATCACCCCTCCACTTT. Translation gives CAWAPQTGVGSPLHF.

The gene calls are TRBV6-4 and TRBJ1-1; no firm D call. This CDR3 has 13 residues. Trimming took 8 bases from V and 1 from J, leaving 11 bases between them. CDR1 and CDR2 (germline): MRHNA, SNTAGT. The CDR3 DNA follows: TGTGCCAGCGCCTATCAGGAGAACACTGAAGCTTTCTTT. The encoded protein is CASAYQENTEAFF.

A remark on this clone: The junction departs from the called germline gene at one end, perhaps through a read error. This same CDR3 is encoded by further DNA sequences in the sample. This chain links TRBV4-1 with TRBJ2-3; tentatively, D is TRBD2 (5 bases). The germline V gene has CDR1 MGHRA and CDR2 YSYEKL. The CDR3 is 13 amino acids. CDR3 DNA sequence: TGCGCCAGCAGTCAAGTGGGAGAAGATACGCAGTATTTT. Encoded protein: CASSQVGEDTQYF.

V gene TRBV2 combines with J gene TRBJ1-2; 10 positions agree with TRBD1. V was clipped by 7 bases and J by 2 bases; unmatched bases: 4. The CDR3 contains 14 residues. Germline V gives CDR1 SNHLY, CDR2 FYNNEI. The CDR3 nucleotides are TGTGCCAGCACTCCGGGACAGGGGAACTATGGCTACACCTTC. This sequence encodes CASTPGQGNYGYTF.

The chain recombines TRBV5-1 with TRBJ1-4, with TRBD1 matching 10 bases. The germline gives CDR1 SGHRS, CDR2 YFSETQ. V shed 1 base, J shed 7 bases, and the junction held 4 bases outside the gene matches. The CDR3 has 15 residues. In DNA, the CDR3 is TGCGCCAGCAGCTTGTTGGGACAGGGGTTTGAAAAACTGTTTTTT. Amino acid sequence: CASSLLGQGFEKLFF.

The chain employs TRBV5-4 and TRBJ2-5; D might be TRBD2 (5 bases). Trimming took 3 bases from V and 5 from J, leaving 8 bases between them. The germline V gene has CDR1 SGHNT and CDR2 YYREEE (reference sequence). The CDR3 spans 12 residues. CDR3 DNA sequence: TGTGCCAGCAGCTATCAGCGGGAGACCCAGTACTTC. This codes for CASSYQRETQYF. Variable domain in full (rest from reference TRBV5-4 and TRBJ2-5): ETGVTQSPTHLIKTRGQQVTLRCSSQSGHNTVSWYQQALGQGPQFIFQYYREEENGRGNFPPRFSGLQFPNYSSELNVNALELDDSALYLCASSYQRETQYFGPGTRLLVL.

The rearrangement uses TRBV20-1 and TRBJ1-1, with TRBD1 matching 8 bases. CDR3 length equals 14 residues. The germline V gene has CDR1 DFQATT and CDR2 SNEGSKA (reference sequence). The V and J ends lost 3 bases and 4 bases, in that order; junction bases with no gene match: 7. This CDR3 is CSASYRGMGTEAFF. The CDR3 DNA sequence: TGCAGTGCTAGTTACAGGGGGATGGGCACTGAAGCTTTCTTT.

The chain couples TRBV12-5 to TRBJ2-5; TRBD1 is a possible D gene (5 bases). V lost 0 bases and J 5 bases, leaving 7 bases between the germline ends. Germline V gene sequence: CDR1 LGHNT, CDR2 FRNRAP. This CDR3 comprises 13 residues. Written as DNA, the CDR3 is TGTGCTAGTGGTTTGGTACAGGCTGAGACCCAGTACTTC. Protein product: CASGLVQAETQYF.

A few counts support this clone. The V call is TRBV6-5, the J call TRBJ1-3, with TRBD1 matching over 8 bases. In germline, CDR1 is MNHEY, CDR2 SVGAGI. CDR3 length equals 15 residues. The V gene end was trimmed by 8 bases and the J gene end by 0 bases; junction bases not matched to a gene: 6. The CDR3 DNA sequence: TGTGCCAGCGCAGGGGGCCCGAGCTCTGGAAACACCATATATTTT. It specifies CASAGGPSSGNTIYF.

V usage is TRBV6-5 and J usage is TRBJ1-2; no definite D call. Trimming pared 7 bases from V and 7 bases from J, leaving 16 bases between. This CDR3 has 13 residues. Germline CDR1 is MNHEY and CDR2 is SVGAGI. CDR3 sequence reads: CASTDEGFGGYTF. The CDR3 nucleotides are TGTGCCAGCACCGACGAGGGTTTCGGTGGCTACACCTTC.

The V call is TRBV2, the J call TRBJ1-1; the match to TRBD1 covers 7 bases. Germline lookup yields CDR1 SNHLY and CDR2 FYNNEI. CDR3 length: 15 residues. The trim removed 6 bases at V and 1 base at J, leaving 8 bases unmatched. CDR3 in amino acids: CASRGPGQSNTEAFF. In nucleotides, the CDR3 is TGTGCCAGCAGGGGACCGGGACAGTCGAACACTGAAGCTTTCTTT. Full variable domain (rest looked up from reference TRBV2 and TRBJ1-1): EPEVTQTPSHQVTQMGQEVILRCVPISNHLYFYWYRQILGQKVEFLVSFYNNEISEKSEIFDDQFSVERPDGSNFTLKIRSTKLEDSAMYFCASRGPGQSNTEAFFGQGTRLTVV.

The CDR3 nucleotides read TGTGCCAGCAGCCAAGGGACAGCCTCTGGAAACACCATATATTTT. It codes for CASSQGTASGNTIYF. The chain links TRBV7-2 to TRBJ1-3, with 7 bases matching TRBD1. CDR1 and CDR2 (germline): SGHTA, FQGNSA. This CDR3 region has 15 residues. J lost 0 bases, V lost 5 bases, and 4 bases had no gene match.

V is TRBV24-1 and J is TRBJ1-3; the match to TRBD1 covers 10 bases. The V and J ends lost 5 bases and 9 bases, in that order; junction bases with no gene match: 6. This CDR3 region has 14 residues. Germline loops: CDR1 KGHDR, CDR2 SFDVKD. In DNA, the CDR3 is TGTGCCACCAGTGCCCCGGACAGGGGGGGCACCATATATTTT. The encoded protein is CATSAPDRGGTIYF.

The chain employs TRBV5-5 and TRBJ2-1; D may be TRBD1 (5 bases). CDR1 is SGHKS, CDR2 YYEKEE, per germline (reference sequence). V lost 4 bases and J 0 bases, leaving 14 bases between the germline ends. The CDR3 loop spans 16 amino acids. CDR3 DNA: TGTGCCAGCAGCGTGGGGCCCGACACCTCCTACAATGAGCAGTTCTTC. This codes for CASSVGPDTSYNEQFF.

This chain joins TRBV3-1 (or the pseudogene TRBV3-2) and TRBJ2-3, with TRBD2 matching 14 bases. This CDR3 contains 17 residues. J was trimmed by 4 bases and V by 4 bases; bases with no gene match: 7. Germline lookup yields CDR1 LGHDT and CDR2 YNNKEL (reference sequence). CDR3 amino acids: CASSPGLAGARADTQYF. The DNA of the CDR3 is TGTGCCAGCAGCCCGGGACTAGCGGGGGCAAGAGCAGATACGCAGTATTTT.

This clone was seen only once. This chain joins TRBV2 and TRBJ1-1; D gene unclear. V was cut by 4 bases and J by 1 base, with 7 bases left in between. This CDR3 has 13 residues. The germline gives CDR1 SNHLY, CDR2 FYNNEI. CDR3 sequence (DNA): TGTGCCAGCAGTGTCCGACAGAACACTGAAGCTTTCTTT. Protein sequence: CASSVRQNTEAFF.

The chain links TRBV30 to TRBJ1-1; D is uncertain. CDR3 length: 13 residues. Trimming removed 4 bases from V and 4 bases from J, with 13 bases in between. Germline values: CDR1 GTSNPN, CDR2 SVGIG (reference sequence). CDR3 protein: CAWIPGSATEAFF. CDR3 nucleotide sequence: TGTGCCTGGATCCCAGGTTCGGCCACTGAAGCTTTCTTT.

The chain is built from TRBV5-4 and TRBJ1-1; possibly TRBD1 for D (6 bases). The CDR3 sequence is 17 residues long. From germline, CDR1 is SGHNT and CDR2 YYREEE (reference sequence). V dropped 0 bases and J dropped 0 bases, with 15 bases sitting between them. DNA for the CDR3: TGTGCCAGCAGCTTGGAGGGGTACAGGGCTATGAACACTGAAGCTTTCTTT. This gives the protein CASSLEGYRAMNTEAFF.

The J gene is TRBJ1-1, the V gene TRBV5-1; D ambiguous. CDR1 is SGHRS, CDR2 YFSETQ, per germline. V was trimmed by 2 bases and J by 7 bases, leaving 6 bases between them. The length of the CDR3 is 11 residues. CDR3 DNA: TGCGCCAGCAGCTTCGGCGGTGAAGCTTTCTTT. This gives the protein CASSFGGEAFF.